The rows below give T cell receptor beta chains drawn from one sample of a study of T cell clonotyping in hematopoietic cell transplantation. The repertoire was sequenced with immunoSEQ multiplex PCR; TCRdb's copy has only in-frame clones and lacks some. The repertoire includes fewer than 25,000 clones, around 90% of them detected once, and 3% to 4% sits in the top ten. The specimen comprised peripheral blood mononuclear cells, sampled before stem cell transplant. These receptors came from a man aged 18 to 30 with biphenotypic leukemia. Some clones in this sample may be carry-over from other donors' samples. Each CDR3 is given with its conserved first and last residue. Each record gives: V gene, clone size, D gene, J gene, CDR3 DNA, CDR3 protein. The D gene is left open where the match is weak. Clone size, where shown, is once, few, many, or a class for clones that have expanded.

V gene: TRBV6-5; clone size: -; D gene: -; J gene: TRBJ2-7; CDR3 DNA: TGTGCCAGCGCCGAGGGGCTTCTCACAGCCTACGAGCAGTACTTC; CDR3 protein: CASAEGLLTAYEQYF
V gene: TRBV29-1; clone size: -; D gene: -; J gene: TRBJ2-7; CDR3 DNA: TGCAGCGTCGCTGCGGGGGCGGTCTACGAGCAGTACTTC; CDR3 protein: CSVAAGAVYEQYF
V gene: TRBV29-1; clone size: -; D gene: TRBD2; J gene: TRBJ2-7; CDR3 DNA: TGCAGCGCCTTAGCGGGCTCCTACGAGCAGTACTTC; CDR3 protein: CSALAGSYEQYF
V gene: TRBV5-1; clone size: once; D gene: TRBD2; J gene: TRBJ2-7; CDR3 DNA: TGCGCCAGCAGCTCAACGACTAGCGGGAGTGGGGAGCAGTACTTC; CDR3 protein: CASSSTTSGSGEQYF
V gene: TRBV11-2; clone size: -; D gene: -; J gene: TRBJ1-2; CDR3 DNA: TGTGCCAGCAGCTTAGAGAGCTGGACAGTCAACTATGGCTACACCTTC; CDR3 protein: CASSLESWTVNYGYTF
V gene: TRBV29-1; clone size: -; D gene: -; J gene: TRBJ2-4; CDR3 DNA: TGCAGCGTTGAAGGAGGGGCGGCGAGAAACATTCAGTACTTC; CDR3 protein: CSVEGGAARNIQYF
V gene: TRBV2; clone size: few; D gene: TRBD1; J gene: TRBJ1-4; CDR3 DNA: TGTGCCAGCAGTGGAAGAGGACAGGGCCCAGAAAAACTGTTTTTT; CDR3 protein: CASSGRGQGPEKLFF
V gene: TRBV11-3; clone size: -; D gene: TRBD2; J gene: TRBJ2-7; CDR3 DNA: TGTGCCAGCAGCTCACTTTGGACTAGCTACGAGCAGTACTTC; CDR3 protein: CASSSLWTSYEQYF
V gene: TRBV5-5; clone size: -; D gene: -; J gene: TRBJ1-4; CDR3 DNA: TGTGCCAGCAGCAGGGGCCAGGCTTCAAATGAAAAACTGTTTTTT; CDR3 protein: CASSRGQASNEKLFF
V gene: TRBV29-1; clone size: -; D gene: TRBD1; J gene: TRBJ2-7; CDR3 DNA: TGCAGCGTTGAAAGCTGGGACAGGGAGTCGTTAGCCTACGAGCAGTACTTC; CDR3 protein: CSVESWDRESLAYEQYF
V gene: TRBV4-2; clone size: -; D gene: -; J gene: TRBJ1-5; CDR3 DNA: TGTGCCAGCAGCCACTACGCCGGCGCAGCTGGAGGGTATGGCAATCAGCCCCAGCATTTT; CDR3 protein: CASSHYAGAAGGYGNQPQHF
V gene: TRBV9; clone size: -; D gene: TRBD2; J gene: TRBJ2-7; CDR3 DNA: TGTGCCAGCAGCGTAGGACTAGCGGGTCTCGAGCAGTACTTC; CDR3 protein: CASSVGLAGLEQYF
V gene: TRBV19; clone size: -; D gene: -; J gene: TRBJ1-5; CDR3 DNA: TGTGCCAGTAGTGCCCCAGGGAGCAATCAGCCCCAGCATTTT; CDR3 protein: CASSAPGSNQPQHF
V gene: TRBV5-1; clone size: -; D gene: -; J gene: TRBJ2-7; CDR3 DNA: TGCGCCAGCAGCGCAGGACAGAATTACGAGCAGTACTTC; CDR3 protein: CASSAGQNYEQYF
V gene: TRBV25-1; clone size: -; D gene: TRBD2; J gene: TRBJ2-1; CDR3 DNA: TGTGCCAGCAGTGACCCCCTAGCGGGAGCCAACTACAATGAGCAGTTCTTC; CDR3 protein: CASSDPLAGANYNEQFF
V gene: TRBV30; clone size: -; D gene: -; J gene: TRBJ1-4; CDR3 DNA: TGTGCCTGGAGTGTACGGCTAACTAATGAAAAACTGTTTTTT; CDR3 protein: CAWSVRLTNEKLFF
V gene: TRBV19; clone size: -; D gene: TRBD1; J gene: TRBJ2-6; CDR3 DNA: TGTGCCAGTAGTATTGGCGGGACAGGGCCCTCTGGGGCCAACGTCCTGACTTTC; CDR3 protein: CASSIGGTGPSGANVLTF
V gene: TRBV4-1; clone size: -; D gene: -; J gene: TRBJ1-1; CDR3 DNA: TGCGCCAGCAGCCATTCGCCCGGGACCAGAAGCACTGAAGCTTTCTTT; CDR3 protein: CASSHSPGTRSTEAFF
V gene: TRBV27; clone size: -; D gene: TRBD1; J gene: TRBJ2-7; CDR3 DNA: TGTGCCAGCAGGACGACAACGGGACAGGTTATATACGAGCAGTACTTC; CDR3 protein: CASRTTTGQVIYEQYF
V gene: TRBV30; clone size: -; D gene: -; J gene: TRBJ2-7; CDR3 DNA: TGTGCCTGGAGTCCAGGGATCGGGTCCTACGAGCAGTACTTC; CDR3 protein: CAWSPGIGSYEQYF
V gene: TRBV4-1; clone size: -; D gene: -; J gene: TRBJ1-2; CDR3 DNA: TGCGCCAGCAGCTACGGGACTGGTGGCTACACCTTC; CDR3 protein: CASSYGTGGYTF
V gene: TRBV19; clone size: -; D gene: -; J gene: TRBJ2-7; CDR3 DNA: TGTGCCAGTAGTATGGGTGGAAGCTCCTACGAGCAGTACTTC; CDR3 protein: CASSMGGSSYEQYF
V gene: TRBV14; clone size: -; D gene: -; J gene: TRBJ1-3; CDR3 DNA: TGTGCCAGCAGCCCCAACTCTGGAAACACCATATATTTT; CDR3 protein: CASSPNSGNTIYF
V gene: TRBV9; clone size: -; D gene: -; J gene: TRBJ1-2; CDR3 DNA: TGTGCCAGCAACAGAGATCAAGGGGCCGGCGGCTACACCTTC; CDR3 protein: CASNRDQGAGGYTF
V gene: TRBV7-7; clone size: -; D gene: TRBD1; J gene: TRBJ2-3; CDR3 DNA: TGTGCTAGCAGCTCTGGACAGGGTTCAGATACGCAGTATTTT; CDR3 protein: CASSSGQGSDTQYF
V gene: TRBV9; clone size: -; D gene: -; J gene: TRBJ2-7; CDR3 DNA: TGTGCCAGCAGCGTAGCTGGGGGAAGAGGATACGAGCAGTACTTC; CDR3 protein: CASSVAGGRGYEQYF
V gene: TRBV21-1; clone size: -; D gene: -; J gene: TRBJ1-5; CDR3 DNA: TGTGCCAGCAGCAAAGGAGACCCGAAACACTCAAGCAATCAGCCCCAGCATTTT; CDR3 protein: CASSKGDPKHSSNQPQHF
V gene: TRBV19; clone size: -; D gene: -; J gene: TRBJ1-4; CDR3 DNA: TGTGCCAGTAGTGGGGGTACAGGGTTCGCTAATGAAAAACTGTTTTTT; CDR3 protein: CASSGGTGFANEKLFF
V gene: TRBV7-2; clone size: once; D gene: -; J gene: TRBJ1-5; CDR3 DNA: TGTGCCAGCAGCTTAGATGGCCAGCCCCAGCATTTT; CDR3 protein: CASSLDGQPQHF
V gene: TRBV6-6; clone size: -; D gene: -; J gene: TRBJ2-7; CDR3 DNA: TGTGCCAGCAGTTACTCGAACGTCTACGAGCAGTACTTC; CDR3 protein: CASSYSNVYEQYF
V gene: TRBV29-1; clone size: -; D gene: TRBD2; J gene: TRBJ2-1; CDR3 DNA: TGCAGCGTTGAACCCCCGGGACTAGCGGGGGACAATGAGCAGTTCTTC; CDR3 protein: CSVEPPGLAGDNEQFF
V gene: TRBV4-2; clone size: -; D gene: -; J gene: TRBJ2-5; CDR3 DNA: TGTGCCAGCAGCCAAGCCGCCCTCAGGACACAAGAGACCCAGTACTTC; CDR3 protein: CASSQAALRTQETQYF
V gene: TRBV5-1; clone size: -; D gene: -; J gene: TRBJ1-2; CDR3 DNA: TGCGCCAGCAGCTTGGAGTACGGCGGCTACACCTTC; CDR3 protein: CASSLEYGGYTF
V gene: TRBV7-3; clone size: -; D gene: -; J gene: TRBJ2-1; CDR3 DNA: TGTGCCAGCAGCTTGTCAGGCAACAATGAGCAGTTCTTC; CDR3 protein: CASSLSGNNEQFF
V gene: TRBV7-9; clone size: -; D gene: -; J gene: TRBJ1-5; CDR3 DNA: TGTGCCAGCAGCTTACTGGGGAGCAATCAGCCCCAGCATTTT; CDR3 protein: CASSLLGSNQPQHF
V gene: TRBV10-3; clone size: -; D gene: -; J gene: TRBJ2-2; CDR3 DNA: TGTGCCATCAGGGGGGCCGACTCGGGGGGCACCGGGGAGCTGTTTTTT; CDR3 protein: CAIRGADSGGTGELFF
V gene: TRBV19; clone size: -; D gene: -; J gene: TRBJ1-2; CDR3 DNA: TGTGCCAGTAGTTCCCCGGGGGTCGGTAACTATGGCTACACCTTC; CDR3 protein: CASSSPGVGNYGYTF
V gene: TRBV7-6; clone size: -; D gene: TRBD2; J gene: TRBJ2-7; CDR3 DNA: TGTGCCAGCAGCCCTCTCCCCTCAGCGGGGGACCACGAGCAGTACTTC; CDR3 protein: CASSPLPSAGDHEQYF
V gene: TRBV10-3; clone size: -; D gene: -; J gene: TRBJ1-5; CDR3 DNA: TGTGCCATCAGCCCAAATAATCAGCCCCAGCATTTT; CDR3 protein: CAISPNNQPQHF
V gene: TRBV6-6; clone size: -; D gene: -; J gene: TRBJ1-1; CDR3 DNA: TGTGCCAGCAAGGGTGCTGAAGCTTTCTTT; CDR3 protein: CASKGAEAFF
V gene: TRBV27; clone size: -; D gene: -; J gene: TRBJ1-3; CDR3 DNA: TGTGCCAGCAGTAAGACAGCCGGAAACACCATATATTTT; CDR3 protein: CASSKTAGNTIYF
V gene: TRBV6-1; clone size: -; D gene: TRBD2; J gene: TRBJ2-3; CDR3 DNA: TGTGCCAGCAGGGGGCGGGGGGCGACAGATACGCAGTATTTT; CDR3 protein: CASRGRGATDTQYF
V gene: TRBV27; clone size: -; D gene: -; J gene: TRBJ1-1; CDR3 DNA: TGTGCCAGCAGTACCCGTGGGGGGGGTGGCACTGAAGCTTTCTTT; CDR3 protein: CASSTRGGGGTEAFF
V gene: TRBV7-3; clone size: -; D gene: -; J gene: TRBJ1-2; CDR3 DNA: TGTGCCAGCAGCTTGACCGGGACACCCCCGGGGGGCTACACCTTC; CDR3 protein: CASSLTGTPPGGYTF
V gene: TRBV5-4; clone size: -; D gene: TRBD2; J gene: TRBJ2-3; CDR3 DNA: TGTGCCAGCAGCCCCGTGGTTAGCGGGACCACAGATACGCAGTATTTT; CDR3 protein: CASSPVVSGTTDTQYF
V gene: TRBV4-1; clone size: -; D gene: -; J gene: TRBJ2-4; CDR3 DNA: TGCGCCAGCAGCCAAGACGGGGGCGGATTAAGGGAAAACATTCAGTACTTC; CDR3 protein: CASSQDGGGLRENIQYF
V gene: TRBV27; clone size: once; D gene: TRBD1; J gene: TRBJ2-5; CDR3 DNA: TGTGCCAGCAGCTCCGGGACAGTGCCTCCCCCACAAGAGACCCAGTACTTC; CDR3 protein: CASSSGTVPPPQETQYF
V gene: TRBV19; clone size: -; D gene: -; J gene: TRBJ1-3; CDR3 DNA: TGTGCCAGTAGTACCGACGCTCTTGGAAACACCATATATTTT; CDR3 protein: CASSTDALGNTIYF
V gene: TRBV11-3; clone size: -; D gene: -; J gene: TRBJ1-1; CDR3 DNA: TGTGCCAGCAGCTTAGGAGGGGAGAACACTGAAGCTTTCTTT; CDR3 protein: CASSLGGENTEAFF
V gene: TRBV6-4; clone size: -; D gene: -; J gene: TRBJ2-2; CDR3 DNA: TGTGCCAGCAGTGAGGCAGGTAGCACCGGGGAGCTGTTTTTT; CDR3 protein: CASSEAGSTGELFF
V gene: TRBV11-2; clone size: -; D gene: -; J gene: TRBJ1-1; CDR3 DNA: TGTGCCAGCAGCTTAGATCGGTGGGGGGGTGAAGCTTTCTTT; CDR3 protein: CASSLDRWGGEAFF
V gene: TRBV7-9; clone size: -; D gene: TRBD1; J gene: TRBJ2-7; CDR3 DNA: TGTGCCAGCAGCTCCCAGGGGGACTACGAGCAGTACTTC; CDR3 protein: CASSSQGDYEQYF
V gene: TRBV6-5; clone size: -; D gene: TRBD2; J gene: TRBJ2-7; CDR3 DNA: TGTGCCAGCAGTTACCGACCCGGGGGGGCCTACGAGCAGTACTTC; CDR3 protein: CASSYRPGGAYEQYF
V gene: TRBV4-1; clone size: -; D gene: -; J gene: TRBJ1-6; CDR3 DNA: TGCGCCAGCAGCCAAGCAGGGGTAGCGAATTCACCCCTCCACTTT; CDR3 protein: CASSQAGVANSPLHF
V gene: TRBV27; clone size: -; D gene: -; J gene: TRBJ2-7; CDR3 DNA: TGTGCCAGCAGTTTAAATACGGGGAGCTCCTACGAGCAGTACTTC; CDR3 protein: CASSLNTGSSYEQYF